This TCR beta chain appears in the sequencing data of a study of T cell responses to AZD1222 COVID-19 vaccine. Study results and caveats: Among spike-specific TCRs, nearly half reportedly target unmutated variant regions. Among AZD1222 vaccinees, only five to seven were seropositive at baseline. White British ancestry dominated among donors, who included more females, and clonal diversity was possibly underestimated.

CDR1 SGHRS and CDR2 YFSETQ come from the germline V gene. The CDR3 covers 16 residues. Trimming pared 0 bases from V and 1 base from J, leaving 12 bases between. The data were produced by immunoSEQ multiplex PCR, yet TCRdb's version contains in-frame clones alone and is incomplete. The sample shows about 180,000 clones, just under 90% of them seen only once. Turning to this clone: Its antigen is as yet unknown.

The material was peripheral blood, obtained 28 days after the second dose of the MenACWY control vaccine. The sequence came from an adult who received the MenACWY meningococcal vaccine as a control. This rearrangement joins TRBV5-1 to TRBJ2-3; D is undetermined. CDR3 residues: CASSLGGFGGTDTQYF. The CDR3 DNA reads TGCGCCAGCAGCTTGGGAGGATTTGGTGGCACAGATACGCAGTATTTT.